One sample yielded the 14 T cell receptor beta chains listed below, sequenced in a study of control samples from healthy donors and cancer patients. Some clones are missing from TCRdb's copy, which holds only in-frame ones; the method was immunoSEQ multiplex PCR. The sample includes over 150,000 clones, around 94% of them seen just once. The sample consisted of blood. Source of these receptors: a man aged 30-40 years in good health.

The rearrangement joins TRBV6-1 to TRBJ2-7; 13 bases agree with TRBD2. V trimming: 2 bases; J trimming: 4 bases; junction bases outside the gene matches: 2. Germline assignment: CDR1 MNHNS and CDR2 SASEGT. This CDR3 spans 15 amino acids. DNA of the CDR3: TGTGCCAGCAGTGAACAACTAGCGGGAGGGTACGAGCAGTACTTC. Translated: CASSEQLAGGYEQYF.

The J gene is TRBJ2-3, the V gene TRBV2, with unresolved D. V dropped 7 bases and J dropped 2 bases, with 10 bases sitting between them. CDR1 is SNHLY, CDR2 FYNNEI, per germline. The CDR3 totals 13 residues. CDR3 sequence: CASTNRPTDTQYF. CDR3 sequence (DNA): TGTGCCAGCACAAACCGACCCACAGATACGCAGTATTTT.

The rearrangement uses TRBV2 and TRBJ2-7, with D possibly TRBD2 on 5 matching bases. Trimming removed 4 bases at V and 0 bases at J, with 13 bases between. There are 15 residues in the CDR3. Germline lookup yields CDR1 SNHLY and CDR2 FYNNEI. CDR3 nucleotide sequence: TGTGCCAGCAGTGCCAGCGGTGTCAGCTCCTACGAGCAGTACTTC. Amino acid sequence: CASSASGVSSYEQYF.

The chain combines TRBV10-1 with TRBJ2-3; D is undetermined. Germline V gene sequence: CDR1 WNHNN, CDR2 SYGVQD (reference sequence). Trimming shortened V by 2 bases and J by 1 base, and 10 bases separated the two germline ends. The CDR3 spans 15 residues. The CDR3 coding sequence is TGCGCCAGCAGTGAGGTGGCAGGAGGCACAGATACGCAGTATTTT. Translated: CASSEVAGGTDTQYF.

The V and J genes are TRBV27 and TRBJ2-2; tentatively, D is TRBD2 (7 bases). V lost 4 bases to trimming and J lost 6 bases, with 12 bases between them. This CDR3 comprises 14 residues. In germline, CDR1 is MNHEY, CDR2 SMNVEV (reference sequence). CDR3 amino acids: CASSWGAGAGELFF. The CDR3 region has the DNA TGTGCCAGCAGTTGGGGGGCGGGGGCCGGGGAGCTGTTTTTT.

The chain carries TRBV4-3 and TRBJ1-1; D ambiguous. This CDR3 comprises 16 residues. In germline, CDR1 is LGHNA, CDR2 YSLEER. V lost 0 bases and J 0 bases, leaving 11 bases between the germline ends. The CDR3 loop reads CASSQDSVGMNTEAFF. Here the CDR3 DNA reads TGCGCCAGCAGCCAAGATTCTGTCGGGATGAACACTGAAGCTTTCTTT.

This sequence joins TRBV18 and TRBJ1-5; 7 positions match TRBD1. The ends lost 5 bases at V and 1 base at J; junction bases unmatched: 5. Germline CDR1 KGHSH, CDR2 LQKENI. There are 15 residues in the CDR3. This CDR3 reads CASSATTGSNQPQHF. CDR3 DNA sequence: TGTGCCAGCTCAGCTACGACAGGGAGCAATCAGCCCCAGCATTTT.

The chain carries TRBV10-1 and TRBJ2-5; either TRBD1 or TRBD2 may supply D (5 bases each). The CDR3 covers 15 residues. Trimming removed 8 bases from V and 0 bases from J, with 16 bases in between. CDR1 is WNHNN, CDR2 SYGVQD, per germline (reference sequence). This CDR3 is CASYAREGDQETQYF. CDR3 bases: TGCGCCAGCTATGCCCGGGAAGGGGACCAAGAGACCCAGTACTTC.

The chain couples TRBV2 to TRBJ2-7, with 9 positions matching TRBD1. The CDR3 covers 14 residues. After removal of 6 bases from V and 2 bases from J, the junction contained 5 bases not matched to a gene. Germline-derived CDR1 and CDR2 are SNHLY and FYNNEI. This CDR3 is CASSDRDRAYEQYF. CDR3 nucleotide sequence: TGTGCCAGCAGCGACCGGGACAGGGCCTACGAGCAGTACTTC.

V is TRBV10-2 and J is TRBJ1-1, with TRBD1 identical over 7 bases. The CDR3 totals 13 residues. Looked up from germline, CDR1 is WSHSY and CDR2 is SAAADI. V shed 7 bases, J shed 1 base, and the junction held 3 bases outside the gene matches. CDR3 protein: CASKGTENTEAFF. The CDR3 coding sequence is TGCGCCAGCAAGGGGACAGAGAACACTGAAGCTTTCTTT.

V usage is TRBV11-3 and J usage is TRBJ2-2, with 7 bases matching TRBD2. The trim removed 3 bases at V and 0 bases at J, leaving 1 base unmatched. The germline V gene has CDR1 SGHNT and CDR2 YENEEA. CDR3 length: 15 residues. The CDR3 DNA is TGTGCCAGCAGCTTTCGGGGGGCGAACACCGGGGAGCTGTTTTTT. Protein sequence: CASSFRGANTGELFF. The full variable domain, with the rest looked up from reference TRBV11-3 and TRBJ2-2, is EAGVVQSPRYKIIEKKQPVAFWCNPISGHNTLYWYLQNLGQGPELLIRYENEEAVDDSQLPKDRFSAERLKGVDSTLKIQPAELGDSAVYLCASSFRGANTGELFFGEGSRLTVL.

This sequence joins TRBV6-5 and TRBJ1-6; D may be TRBD1 (6 bases). CDR3 size: 15 residues. Germline lookup yields CDR1 MNHEY and CDR2 SVGAGI. V lost 2 bases and J lost 10, with 15 bases in between. The CDR3 region is CASSYTGGKESPLHF. In DNA form, the CDR3 reads TGTGCCAGCAGTTACACGGGGGGCAAGGAATCACCCCTCCACTTT.

This chain joins TRBV5-5 and TRBJ2-5; TRBD1 agrees at 12 bases. The junction had 6 bases not matched to a gene; V was cut back by 2 bases and J by 4 bases. The CDR3 has 16 amino acids. Germline CDR1 is SGHKS and CDR2 is YYEKEE (reference sequence). CDR3 in DNA: TGTGCCAGCAGCTTCGGGACAGGGGGCCTTGCAGAGACCCAGTACTTC. It is translated as CASSFGTGGLAETQYF.

This chain links TRBV19 with TRBJ1-1; no firm D call. Germline V gene data show CDR1 as LNHDA and CDR2 as SQIVND (reference sequence). Trimming pared 6 bases from V and 5 bases from J, leaving 13 bases between. The CDR3 consists of 13 residues. The chain's CDR3 is CASSTWGGTEAFF. The CDR3 DNA reads TGTGCCAGTAGCACCTGGGGAGGGACTGAAGCTTTCTTT.